This T cell receptor beta chain was profiled in a study of cytomegalovirus exposure and HLA in healthy donors. The CDR3 runs to 19 residues. The ends lost 2 bases at V and 4 bases at J; junction bases unmatched: 11. From germline, CDR1 is SNHLY and CDR2 FYNNEI. Study outcomes and limitations: The authors enumerated some 160 TCR beta chains as linked to cytomegalovirus.

The data were produced by immunoSEQ multiplex PCR, yet TCRdb's version contains in-frame clones alone and is incomplete. The sample holds around 250,000 clones; nearly 90% are singletons and the top ten take roughly 0.4%. As regards this clone: Its antigen remains unknown.

The TCR sequence derives from a woman aged 18-30 years in good health and CMV-seronegative. The sample comprised PBMCs. The chain uses TRBV2 and TRBJ2-2; 12 bases line up with TRBD2. In nucleotides, the CDR3 is TGTGCCAGCAGTGAATTTGTTCTAGCGGGGGGGCTGGGCACCGGGGAGCTGTTTTTT. It translates to CASSEFVLAGGLGTGELFF.